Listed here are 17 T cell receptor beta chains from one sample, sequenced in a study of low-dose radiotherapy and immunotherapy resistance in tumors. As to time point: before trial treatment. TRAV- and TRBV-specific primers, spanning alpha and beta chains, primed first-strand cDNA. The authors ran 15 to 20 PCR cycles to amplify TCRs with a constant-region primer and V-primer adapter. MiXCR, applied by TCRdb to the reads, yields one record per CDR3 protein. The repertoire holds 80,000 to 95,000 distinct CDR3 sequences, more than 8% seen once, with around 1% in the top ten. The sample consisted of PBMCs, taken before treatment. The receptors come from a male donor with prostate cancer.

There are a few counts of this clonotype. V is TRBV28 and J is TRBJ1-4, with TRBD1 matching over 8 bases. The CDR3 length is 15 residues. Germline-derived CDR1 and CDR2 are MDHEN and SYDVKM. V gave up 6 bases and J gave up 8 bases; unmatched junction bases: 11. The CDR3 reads CASSPAGQVDEKLFF. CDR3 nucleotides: TGTGCCAGCAGCCCCGCGGGACAGGTGGACGAAAAACTGTTTTTT.

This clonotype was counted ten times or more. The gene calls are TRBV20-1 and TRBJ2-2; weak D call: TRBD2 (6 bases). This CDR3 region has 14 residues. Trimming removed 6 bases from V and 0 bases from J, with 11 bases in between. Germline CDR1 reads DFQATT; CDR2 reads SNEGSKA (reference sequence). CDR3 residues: CSAHGTSNTGELFF. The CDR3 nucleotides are TGCAGTGCGCACGGGACTTCGAACACCGGGGAGCTGTTTTTT.

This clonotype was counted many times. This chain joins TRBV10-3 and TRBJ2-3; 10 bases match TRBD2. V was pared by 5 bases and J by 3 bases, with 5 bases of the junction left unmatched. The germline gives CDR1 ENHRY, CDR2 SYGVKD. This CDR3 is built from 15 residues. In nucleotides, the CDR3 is TGTGCCATCAGTACTAGCGGGACGCCTACAGATACGCAGTATTTT. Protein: CAISTSGTPTDTQYF.

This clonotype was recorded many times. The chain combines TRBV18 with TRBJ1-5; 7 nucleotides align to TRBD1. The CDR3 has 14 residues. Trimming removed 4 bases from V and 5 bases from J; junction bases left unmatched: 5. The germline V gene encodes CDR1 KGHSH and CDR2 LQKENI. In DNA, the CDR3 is TGTGCCAGCTCACTCCTAGACAGGGATCAGCCCCAGCATTTT. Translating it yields CASSLLDRDQPQHF.

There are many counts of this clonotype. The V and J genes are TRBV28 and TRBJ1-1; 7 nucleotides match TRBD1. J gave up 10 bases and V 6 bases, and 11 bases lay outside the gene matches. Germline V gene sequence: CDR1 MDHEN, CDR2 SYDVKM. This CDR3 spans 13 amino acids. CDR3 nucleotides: TGTGCCAGCAGGTCCCAGGGGGGTTTCGGAGCTTTCTTT. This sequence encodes CASRSQGGFGAFF. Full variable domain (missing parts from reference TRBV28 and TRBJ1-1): DVKVTQSSRYLVKRTGEKVFLECVQDMDHENMFWYRQDPGLGLRLIYFSYDVKMKEKGDIPEGYSVSREKKERFSLILESASTNQTSMYLCASRSQGGFGAFFGQGTRLTVV.

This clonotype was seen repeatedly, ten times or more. The CDR3, as DNA: TGCGCCAGCACCCCTAAATTGACTAGCGGGATATCGGAGACCCAGTACTTC. Protein: CASTPKLTSGISETQYF. The chain employs TRBV4-3 and TRBJ2-5; 11 positions agree with TRBD2. Trimming took 7 bases from V and 5 from J; bases not matched to a gene: 15. The CDR3 sequence is 17 residues long. Germline CDR1 is LGHNA and CDR2 is YSLEER.

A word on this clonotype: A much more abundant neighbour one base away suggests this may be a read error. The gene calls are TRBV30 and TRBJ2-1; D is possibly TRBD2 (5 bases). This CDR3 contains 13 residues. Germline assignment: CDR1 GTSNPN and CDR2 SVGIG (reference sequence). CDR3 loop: CPWSVATNGEQFF. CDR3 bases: TGTCCCTGGAGTGTAGCGACTAACGGTGAGCAGTTCTTC.

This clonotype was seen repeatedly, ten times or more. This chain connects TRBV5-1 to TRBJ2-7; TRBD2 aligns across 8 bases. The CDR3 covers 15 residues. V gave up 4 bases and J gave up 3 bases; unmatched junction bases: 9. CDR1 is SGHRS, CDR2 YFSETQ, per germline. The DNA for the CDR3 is TGCGCCAGCAGCGCCACTAGCGGCCTGAGCTACGAGCAGTACTTC. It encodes CASSATSGLSYEQYF.

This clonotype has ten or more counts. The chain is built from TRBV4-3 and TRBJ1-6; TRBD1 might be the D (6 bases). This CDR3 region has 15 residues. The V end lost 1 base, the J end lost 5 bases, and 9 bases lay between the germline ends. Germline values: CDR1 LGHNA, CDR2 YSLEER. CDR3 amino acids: CASSQGGGDNSPLHF. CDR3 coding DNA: TGCGCCAGCAGCCAAGGAGGGGGTGATAATTCACCCCTCCACTTT.

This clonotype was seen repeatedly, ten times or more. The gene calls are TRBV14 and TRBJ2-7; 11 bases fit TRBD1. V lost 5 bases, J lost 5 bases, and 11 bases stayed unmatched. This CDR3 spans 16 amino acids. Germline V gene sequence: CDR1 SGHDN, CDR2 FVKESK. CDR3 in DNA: TGTGCCAGCAGCGCAAGAAGGACAGGGGGCAAGCACGAGCAGTACTTC. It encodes CASSARRTGGKHEQYF.

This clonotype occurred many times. Here the CDR3 reads CASSYIRGLSVEQFF. Here the CDR3 DNA reads TGTGCCAGCAGTTACATCAGGGGGCTGAGTGTTGAGCAGTTCTTC. V gene TRBV6-6 combines with J gene TRBJ2-1; 8 positions match TRBD1. The CDR3 loop spans 15 amino acids. J was trimmed by 9 bases and V by 2 bases; bases with no gene match: 9. Germline V lookup: CDR1 MNHNY, CDR2 SVGAGI (reference sequence).

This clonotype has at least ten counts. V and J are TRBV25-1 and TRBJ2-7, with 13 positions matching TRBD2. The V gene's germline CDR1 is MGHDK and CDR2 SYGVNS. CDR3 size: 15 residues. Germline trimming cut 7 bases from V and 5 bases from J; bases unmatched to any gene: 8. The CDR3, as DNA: TGTGCCAGCACCCCGGGACTAGCGGGAAGACACGAGCAGTACTTC. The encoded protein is CASTPGLAGRHEQYF.

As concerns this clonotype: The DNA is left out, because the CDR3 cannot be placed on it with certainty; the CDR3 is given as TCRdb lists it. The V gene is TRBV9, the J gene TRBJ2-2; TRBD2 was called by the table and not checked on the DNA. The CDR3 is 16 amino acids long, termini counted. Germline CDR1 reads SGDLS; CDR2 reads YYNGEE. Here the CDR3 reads CASSCLADQTPGSCFF.

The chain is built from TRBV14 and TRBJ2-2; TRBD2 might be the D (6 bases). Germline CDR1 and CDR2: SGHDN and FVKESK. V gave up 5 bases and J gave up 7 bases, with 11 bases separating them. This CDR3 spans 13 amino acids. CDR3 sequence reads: CASSFLAFGELFF. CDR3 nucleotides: TGTGCCAGCAGCTTCCTAGCGTTCGGGGAGCTGTTTTTT.

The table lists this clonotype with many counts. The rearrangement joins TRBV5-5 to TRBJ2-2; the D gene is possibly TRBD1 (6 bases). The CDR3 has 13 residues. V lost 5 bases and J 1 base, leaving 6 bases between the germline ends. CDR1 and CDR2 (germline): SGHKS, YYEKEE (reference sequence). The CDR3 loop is CASRQGNTGELFF. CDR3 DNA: TGTGCCAGCAGACAGGGGAACACCGGGGAGCTGTTTTTT.

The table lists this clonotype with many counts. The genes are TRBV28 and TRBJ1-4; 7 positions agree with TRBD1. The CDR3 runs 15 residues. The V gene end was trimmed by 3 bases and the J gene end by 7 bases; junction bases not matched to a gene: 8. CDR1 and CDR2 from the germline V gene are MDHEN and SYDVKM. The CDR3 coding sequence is TGTGCCAGCAGTTTTGACAGGGTCCACGGTGAAAAACTGTTTTTT. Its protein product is CASSFDRVHGEKLFF.

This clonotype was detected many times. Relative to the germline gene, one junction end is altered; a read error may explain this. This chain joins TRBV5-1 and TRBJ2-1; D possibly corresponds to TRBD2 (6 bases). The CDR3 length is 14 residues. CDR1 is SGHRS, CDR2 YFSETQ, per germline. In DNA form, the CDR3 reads TGCGCCACCAGCCCGGGAGCCTCCTACAATGAGCAGTTCTTC. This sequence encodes CATSPGASYNEQFF.